The TCR beta chain under discussion was sequenced for a study of CD8 T cells in Susac syndrome (dated by TCRdb to the late 2010s). Context from the whole study: Among the Susac syndrome patients who were sequenced, clinically active disease was present in more than 5 and clinical remission was observed in under ten. At blood withdrawal, Susac syndrome patients were therapy-naive, treated with corticosteroids (with IVIg additionally given to some), or treated with IVIg alone. The study used repertoire sequencing to test whether antigen drove CD8+ T cell activation and differentiation in Susac syndrome.

Peripheral blood CD8+ and CD4+ T cells from healthy donors, Susac syndrome patients and multiple sclerosis patients were profiled by high-throughput TCR beta sequencing. The Susac syndrome patients fulfilled recently defined diagnostic criteria for definite or probable disease. Bulk CD8+ and CD4+ T cells were purified magnetically by negative isolation, whereas CD8+ TEMRA cells were enriched by FACS. Blood was drawn into EDTA tubes, processed within 24 hours, and PBMCs were isolated by density gradient centrifugation. PBMCs intended for TCR sequencing were cryopreserved in liquid nitrogen and were subsequently thawed in a 37 degrees C water bath. A purity of at least 90% was achieved for sorted or isolated CD4+, CD8+ and CD8+ TEMRA cells. The CDR3 sequence holds 14 residues, the cysteine and phenylalanine included. The kept DNA is CDR3 alone, 42 bases in frame from the first base. CDR1 MNHNS and CDR2 SASEGT were looked up in the germline V gene. V sheds 6 bases and J sheds 1 base, leaving 12 bases between their ends.

What the study reported, not specific to this receptor: The number of individuals in the TCR sequencing and HLA analysis was acknowledged as relatively small. In the CD4+ T cell repertoire of Susac syndrome patients, clonal expansion was not detected.

This clonotype was observed a handful of times. Its antigen is still unknown. No qualities accompany the bases; no much larger clone lies one base away. RNA was extracted using the RNeasy kit, and about 0.45 to 1 ug of the RNA was reverse transcribed with random hexamers. TCR beta CDR3 regions were amplified with the immunoSEQ multiplex PCR assay covering 54 Vbeta and 13 Jbeta segments. PCR amplification bias was corrected using a synthetic template baseline for primer optimization and computational correction. Per the source publication's procedure: Only productive sequences were kept, with reads annotated to V, D and J genes according to IMGT and analyzed in immunoSEQ Analyzer. To calculate clonality, Shannon entropy was normalized by log2 of the number of productive unique sequences and then subtracted from one. For each patient and control, public and private clones were evaluated within the 100 most prevalent clones. A clone was defined as Susac-specific if it was absent from the healthy and MS cohorts, from more than 850 published viral clones and from other ImmuneACCESS disease sequences. The raw public reads went through TCRdb reprocessing: fastp at Q25, MiXCR clone calling, in-frame beta chains kept. Each entry is one CDR3 protein sequence, shown with its most common DNA and genes. V and J calls and clone size were set by TCRdb, not the authors. The sample data list around 180,000 distinct CDR3 sequences, and 90% to 95% of these were observed just once. The top ten hold 0.1% to 0.13% of the sample.

Sequencing was done on a sample of CD4+ T cells from PBMCs. The clonotype was recovered from a human donor with Susac syndrome. The chain joins TRBV6-1 to TRBJ1-1; 5 matching bases give a weak D call of TRBD1. The nucleotide sequence is TGTGCCAGCAGACCCGAGGGGCCGAACACTGAAGCTTTCTTT. It specifies CASRPEGPNTEAFF.